Many counts were recorded for the clone carrying this TCR beta chain. Combining a sample-barcoded 5' primer with a J-beta primer mix, a second PCR ran for about 7 to 11 cycles. MiXCR, applied by TCRdb to the 5' RACE reads, yields one record per CDR3 protein. The table has some 900,000 distinct CDR3 sequences, 29% seen once; the top ten hold 17%. V lost 3 bases to trimming and J lost 4 bases; unmatched junction nucleotides: 2. The CDR3 loop spans 14 amino acids. CDR1 is SGHTA and CDR2 is FQGNSA in the germline V gene. This sample is part of a study of blood T cells in healthy people across ages. Each of the donors had approximately 10 milliliters of peripheral blood drawn into EDTA-treated Vacutainer tubes.

Sequenced: blood. The chain links TRBV7-2 to TRBJ1-5, with 8 bases fitting TRBD1. The sequence was obtained from a woman at least 80 years old in good health. The CDR3 region is CASSFDRGNQPQHF. The DNA for the CDR3 is TGTGCCAGCAGCTTCGACAGGGGTAATCAGCCCCAGCATTTT.